These 23 T cell receptor beta chains originate from one sample sequenced in a study of T cell responses to AZD1222 COVID-19 vaccine. Sequencing was performed with immunoSEQ multiplex PCR; in TCRdb, only in-frame clones are kept and a portion is missing. Seen here are 200,000 or so clones, over 70% observed once, and the top ten hold less than 3%. The sequenced sample was peripheral blood, obtained on day 0 of MenACWY control vaccination. Receptors originate from an adult in good health.

CDR3 amino acids: CASSQARTGGAEAFF. The CDR3, as DNA: TGTGCCAGCAGCCAAGCACGGACAGGGGGGGCTGAAGCTTTCTTT. The chain has TRBV4-2 and TRBJ1-1, with 10 bases matching TRBD1. This CDR3 contains 15 residues. Germline loops: CDR1 LGHNA, CDR2 YNFKEQ. The V segment lost 1 base and the J segment 6 bases; nucleotides outside the gene matches: 5.

This chain connects TRBV5-1 to TRBJ2-1; 13 nucleotides match TRBD2. This CDR3 has 17 residues. CDR1 and CDR2 from the germline V gene are SGHRS and YFSETQ. Trimming at V came to 6 bases and at J to 1 base, leaving 7 bases not matched to a gene. The CDR3 DNA sequence: TGCGCCAGCACACTAGCGGGAGGGAGGGATTCCTACAATGAGCAGTTCTTC. The encoded protein is CASTLAGGRDSYNEQFF.

This chain joins TRBV5-8 and TRBJ2-7, with D unresolved. Deletions cut 2 bases from V and 9 bases from J, with 18 bases between. The CDR3 sequence is 14 residues long. Looked up from germline, CDR1 is SGHTS and CDR2 is YDEGEE. Here the CDR3 reads CASSFARTLGPQYF. The CDR3 DNA is TGTGCCAGCAGCTTTGCGAGGACCTTAGGCCCGCAGTACTTC. Supplemented by reference TRBV5-8 and TRBJ2-7, the full variable domain reads EAGVTQSPTHLIKTRGQQATLRCSPISGHTSVYWYQQALGLGLQFLLWYDEGEERNRGNFPPRFSGRQFPNYSSELNVNALELEDSALYLCASSFARTLGPQYFGPGTRLTVT.

This clone occurred a few times. In DNA, the CDR3 is TGTGCCAGCAGTAACCGGGACGAGTACAATGAGCAGTTCTTC. Amino acid sequence: CASSNRDEYNEQFF. This chain uses TRBV6-5 with TRBJ2-1; either TRBD1 or TRBD2 may supply D (5 bases each). Germline lookup yields CDR1 MNHEY and CDR2 SVGAGI. V was shortened by 5 bases and J by 4 bases, with 12 bases between the two germline ends. CDR3 size: 14 residues.

V is TRBV28 and J is TRBJ2-7; a weak D match, TRBD2 (5 bases). The CDR3 totals 15 residues. CDR1 is MDHEN and CDR2 is SYDVKM in the germline V gene. Trimming left V 6 bases short and J 0 bases short, with 15 bases between. The CDR3 bases are TGTGCCAGCAGCCCTTTCCGTAGCGTCTCCTACGAGCAGTACTTC. Its translation is CASSPFRSVSYEQYF.

Of note for this clone: The sample holds other DNA sequences that translate to the same CDR3. The chain links TRBV28 to TRBJ1-2, with unresolved D. CDR1 is MDHEN and CDR2 is SYDVKM in the germline V gene. The V end was cut by 3 bases, the J end by 0 bases, with 2 bases between. The length of the CDR3 is 12 residues. CDR3 sequence (DNA): TGTGCCAGCAGTTTGGCTAACTATGGCTACACCTTC. Translating it yields CASSLANYGYTF.

This chain links TRBV28 with TRBJ1-5, with D unresolved. Germline V gene lookup returns CDR1 MDHEN and CDR2 SYDVKM. CDR3 length: 15 residues. V was shortened by 6 bases and J by 3 bases, with 15 bases between the two germline ends. The CDR3 reads CASRGWGGSNQPQHF. The CDR3 DNA reads as TGTGCCAGCAGGGGCTGGGGAGGGTCCAATCAGCCCCAGCATTTT.

The V gene is TRBV7-2, the J gene TRBJ2-1; D gene uncertain. V lost 5 bases, J lost 6 bases, and 17 bases lay in between. Germline CDR1 reads SGHTA; CDR2 reads FQGNSA. The CDR3 consists of 15 residues. CDR3 nucleotides: TGTGCCAGCAGCCCCCCCCTGTGGGTCCGCAATGAGCAGTTCTTC. Its translation: CASSPPLWVRNEQFF.

The rearrangement links TRBV19 to TRBJ2-7; 15 bases match TRBD2. Germline assignment: CDR1 LNHDA and CDR2 SQIVND (reference sequence). The J segment lost 0 bases and the V segment lost 4 bases, leaving 1 base of the junction unmatched. The CDR3 is made up of 16 amino acids. CDR3 protein: CASSRGLAGGSYEQYF. CDR3 nucleotides: TGTGCCAGTAGTAGGGGACTAGCGGGGGGCTCCTACGAGCAGTACTTC. Based on the CDR3 plus reference TRBV19 and TRBJ2-7, the full variable domain is DGGITQSPKYLFRKEGQNVTLSCEQNLNHDAMYWYRQDPGQGLRLIYYSQIVNDFQKGDIAEGYSVSREKKESFPLTVTSAQKNPTAFYLCASSRGLAGGSYEQYFGPGTRLTVT.

The chain is built from TRBV15 and TRBJ1-2; TRBD1 matches 7 bases. The germline gives CDR1 LNHNV, CDR2 YYDKDF (reference sequence). V shed 9 bases, J shed 3 bases, and the junction held 16 bases outside the gene matches. This CDR3 region has 16 residues. CDR3 residues: CATSPSGTVGYYGYTF. The CDR3 DNA is TGTGCCACTTCGCCCTCCGGGACAGTGGGCTACTATGGCTACACCTTC.

The chain couples TRBV27 to TRBJ2-2; 11 bases are shared with TRBD2. After removal of 8 bases from V and 5 bases from J, the junction contained 10 bases not matched to a gene. This CDR3 is built from 16 residues. Germline V gene lookup returns CDR1 MNHEY and CDR2 SMNVEV (reference sequence). The CDR3 loop reads CASGPSSGGWTGELFF. The CDR3 region has the DNA TGTGCCAGCGGGCCTTCTAGCGGGGGGTGGACCGGGGAGCTGTTTTTT.

The table lists this clone with a few counts. The genes are TRBV7-8 and TRBJ2-3, with D tentatively TRBD2 (6 bases). The germline V gene encodes CDR1 SGHVS and CDR2 FQNEAQ. With 0 bases removed from V and 4 bases from J, the gap between germline ends came to 8 bases. The CDR3 sequence is 14 residues long. The CDR3 nucleotides read TGTGCCAGCAGCTTAGCCGGGACTGCAGATACGCAGTATTTT. It codes for CASSLAGTADTQYF.

The gene calls are TRBV15 and TRBJ2-1, with a tentative D call TRBD2 (5 bases). Germline V gene lookup returns CDR1 LNHNV and CDR2 YYDKDF (reference sequence). Trimming shortened V by 4 bases and J by 3 bases, and 10 bases separated the two germline ends. This CDR3 has 14 residues. CDR3 DNA: TGTGCCACCAGCATTCGGACTGGCTACAATGAGCAGTTCTTC. Encoded protein: CATSIRTGYNEQFF.

The gene calls are TRBV9 and TRBJ2-6; 12 bases are a match to TRBD2. The CDR3 sequence is 18 residues long. CDR1 and CDR2 from the germline V gene are SGDLS and YYNGEE. Germline trimming cut 2 bases from V and 0 bases from J; bases unmatched to any gene: 3. This chain's CDR3 is CASSVLTSGSSGANVLTF. The CDR3 bases are TGTGCCAGCAGCGTTCTGACTAGCGGGAGCTCTGGGGCCAACGTCCTGACTTTC. Full variable domain (remainder filled in from reference TRBV9 and TRBJ2-6): DSGVTQTPKHLITATGQRVTLRCSPRSGDLSVYWYQQSLDQGLQFLIQYYNGEERAKGNILERFSAQQFPDLHSELNLSSLELGDSALYFCASSVLTSGSSGANVLTFGAGSRLTVL.

J is TRBJ2-7 and V is TRBV28; TRBD1 aligns across 8 bases. V lost 4 bases and J lost 6; bases outside the gene matches: 14. This CDR3 region has 16 residues. Per germline, CDR1 MDHEN and CDR2 SYDVKM. The CDR3 DNA reads as TGTGCCAGCAGTTCCGAGACCGGACAGGGAAAGGGCGAGCAGTACTTC. It translates to CASSSETGQGKGEQYF.

This clone was detected only once. The CDR3 DNA is TGTGCCAGCAGTTTAGTAGCGGGAGCAGTGACAGATACGCAGTATTTT. This encodes CASSLVAGAVTDTQYF. This chain connects TRBV28 to TRBJ2-3; 9 bases fit TRBD2. Germline trimming cut 2 bases from V and 3 bases from J; bases unmatched to any gene: 6. The length of the CDR3 is 16 residues. CDR1 and CDR2 (germline): MDHEN, SYDVKM.

The CDR3 here is CASSPIERVLTDTQYF. For the CDR3, the DNA is TGTGCCAGCAGCCCCATAGAAAGGGTCCTCACAGATACGCAGTATTTT. This chain connects TRBV7-9 to TRBJ2-3, with unresolved D. V was shortened by 5 bases and J by 2 bases, with 17 bases between the two germline ends. Germline V CDR1 and CDR2: SEHNR, FQNEAQ (reference sequence). The CDR3 has 16 residues.

The rearrangement joins TRBV19 to TRBJ1-2; the D gene is possibly TRBD1 (5 bases). The germline gives CDR1 LNHDA, CDR2 SQIVND (reference sequence). V shed 3 bases and J shed 4 bases, with 15 bases lying between them. The CDR3 spans 15 residues. This CDR3 is CASSISGGGTYGYTF. The CDR3 DNA is TGTGCCAGTAGTATCTCGGGCGGGGGAACCTATGGCTACACCTTC. Variable domain in full (rest from reference TRBV19 and TRBJ1-2): DGGITQSPKYLFRKEGQNVTLSCEQNLNHDAMYWYRQDPGQGLRLIYYSQIVNDFQKGDIAEGYSVSREKKESFPLTVTSAQKNPTAFYLCASSISGGGTYGYTFGSGTRLTVV.

CDR3 nucleotide sequence: TGTGCCAGCTCACCACCTTCGGGGTTGGGAAAACTGTTTTTT. It is translated as CASSPPSGLGKLFF. The V gene is TRBV18, the J gene TRBJ1-4; no reliable D call. Germline CDR1 KGHSH, CDR2 LQKENI. This CDR3 region has 14 residues. The V end lost 0 bases, the J end lost 10 bases, and 12 bases lay between the germline ends.

This chain joins TRBV7-2 and TRBJ1-3; TRBD1 is a possible D gene (5 bases). Trimming shortened V by 5 bases and J by 0 bases, and 14 bases separated the two germline ends. The germline gives CDR1 SGHTA, CDR2 FQGNSA. The CDR3 has 16 amino acids. The DNA of the CDR3 is TGTGCCAGCAGCGCACAAGGGGCGAGCTCTGGAAACACCATATATTTT. Translated, it gives CASSAQGASSGNTIYF.

The chain is built from TRBV19 and TRBJ1-4, with D tentatively TRBD1 (5 bases). V shed 9 bases and J shed 0 bases, with 14 bases lying between them. This CDR3 region has 15 residues. Germline V lookup: CDR1 LNHDA, CDR2 SQIVND (reference sequence). CDR3: CARQAGDATNEKLFF. CDR3 in DNA: TGTGCCAGGCAAGCGGGGGACGCAACTAATGAAAAACTGTTTTTT.

The rearrangement uses TRBV27 and TRBJ2-3; 11 bases map to TRBD2. The CDR3 totals 14 residues. V was pared by 5 bases and J by 4 bases, with 2 bases of the junction left unmatched. Germline V gene sequence: CDR1 MNHEY, CDR2 SMNVEV (reference sequence). The chain's CDR3 is CASSPSGGPDTQYF. The DNA for the CDR3 is TGTGCCAGCAGTCCTAGCGGGGGGCCAGATACGCAGTATTTT.

The chain is built from TRBV19 and TRBJ2-1; 9 bases line up with TRBD1. The CDR3 consists of 14 residues. The germline CDR1 and CDR2 sequences are LNHDA and SQIVND (reference sequence). The trim removed 6 bases at V and 7 bases at J, leaving 7 bases unmatched. The CDR3 loop reads CASRSGTGMNEQFF. CDR3 coding DNA: TGTGCCAGTAGATCCGGGACAGGGATGAATGAGCAGTTCTTC.